What follows are 6 T cell receptor beta chains derived from one specimen sequenced in a study of cytomegalovirus exposure and HLA in healthy donors. It was with 60 Vbeta and 13 Jbeta primers that the PCR ran. Clones were sequenced by immunoSEQ multiplex PCR, and TCRdb holds only the in-frame ones, with some missing. Altogether roughly 250,000 clones are present, about 83% being singletons, with the ten largest covering about 2%. Sequenced: PBMCs. The receptors originated from a middle-aged woman in good health and CMV-seropositive.

V usage is TRBV6-5 and J usage is TRBJ1-6; D perhaps matches TRBD1 (5 bases). Germline loops: CDR1 MNHEY, CDR2 SVGAGI. CDR3 length equals 15 residues. The ends were cut back, 0 bases at V and 9 bases at J, with 12 bases in the middle. The CDR3 loop reads CASSYSGVRSSPLHF. DNA for the CDR3: TGTGCCAGCAGTTACTCAGGGGTCCGTAGTTCACCCCTCCACTTT.

This clone has just one count. The CDR3 DNA reads as TGTGCCTGGTCACGAGGGGGGGGTCAAACCTACGAGCAGTACTTC. Its protein product is CAWSRGGGQTYEQYF. The chain uses TRBV30 and TRBJ2-5, with TRBD2 as a possible D gene (7 bases). The J call may not be correct, given that the DNA end is closer to TRBJ2-7. The CDR3 is 15 amino acids. Germline V gene sequence: CDR1 GTSNPN, CDR2 SVGIG (reference sequence).

The rearrangement uses TRBV5-8 and TRBJ2-2, with 9 bases fitting TRBD2. After removal of 1 base from V and 3 bases from J, the junction contained 7 bases not matched to a gene. CDR3 length: 17 residues. Germline loops: CDR1 SGHTS, CDR2 YDEGEE. The CDR3 loop reads CASSLSLGLAYTGELFF. CDR3 DNA sequence: TGTGCCAGCAGCTTGTCCCTGGGACTAGCATACACCGGGGAGCTGTTTTTT.

The J gene is TRBJ1-3, the V gene TRBV7-6; 9 bases are shared with TRBD1. CDR3 length: 18 residues. Germline V gene sequence: CDR1 SGHVS, CDR2 FNYEAQ. V shed 0 bases, J shed 9 bases, and the junction held 15 bases outside the gene matches. The CDR3 region has the DNA TGTGCCAGCAGCTTAGCGATGAGGGGACAGGGTTTTCGTGGCACCATATATTTT. It yields the protein CASSLAMRGQGFRGTIYF.

V and J are TRBV25-1 and TRBJ1-6; tentatively, D is TRBD1 (5 bases). CDR1 and CDR2 from the germline V gene are MGHDK and SYGVNS. The germline V and J ends were trimmed by 1 base and 8 bases, with 12 bases remaining between them. The CDR3 consists of 15 residues. DNA for the CDR3: TGTGCCAGCAGTGAATTGGGAGGGGCGTATTCACCCCTCCACTTT. Residues: CASSELGGAYSPLHF.

The CDR3 loop reads CASSATGYTGELFF. Here the CDR3 DNA reads TGTGCCAGCAGCGCGACAGGGTACACCGGGGAGCTGTTTTTT. The chain links TRBV27 to TRBJ2-2; 7 nucleotides line up with TRBD1. The CDR3 runs to 14 residues. CDR1 and CDR2 (germline): MNHEY, SMNVEV (reference sequence). V shed 6 bases, J shed 3 bases, and the junction held 4 bases outside the gene matches.